This section outlines one T cell receptor (beta chain) sequence together with its context. The data originate from a study of blood T cell repertoires in COVID-19. The table came from immunoSEQ multiplex PCR; TCRdb's copy has only in-frame clones and leaves some out. Of around 250,000 clones listed, 70% to 85% are singletons. Germline-derived CDR1 and CDR2 are SGHTA and FQGTGA. The CDR3 is 14 residues long. V lost 8 bases and J lost 6, with 17 bases in between. This sequence joins TRBV7-3 and TRBJ2-1; possibly TRBD2 for D (5 bases). The source is a woman aged 80 or over with acute or convalescent COVID-19. Sequenced material: peripheral blood. The CDR3 protein is CASGSMGVSNEQFF. For the CDR3, the DNA is TGTGCCAGCGGTAGTATGGGAGTCAGCAATGAGCAGTTCTTC.